This T cell receptor beta chain was captured by sequencing in a study of neurological immune-mediated disorders. Points from the study as a whole: HTLV-1-associated myelopathy displayed the greatest TCR clonal expansion, and multiple sclerosis exhibited the smallest, lower than that of healthy controls.

TCRdb independently ran MiXCR on the 5' RACE reads; one entry per CDR3 protein. The sample has about 80,000 distinct CDR3 sequences; approximately 5.8% are singletons. This clonotype was counted many times. Its target is unknown. Time point of the sample: longitudinal time-point 2. The CDR3 totals 14 residues. The V and J ends lost 4 bases and 1 base respectively, with 14 bases between them. The V gene's germline CDR1 is DFQATT and CDR2 SNEGSKA (reference sequence). The gene calls are TRBV20-1 and TRBJ2-7; D might be TRBD2 (5 bases). Sequenced material: PBMCs. This receptor was identified in a woman aged 55 to 70 with multiple sclerosis. The CDR3: CSANGGGRSYEQYF. CDR3 sequence (DNA): TGCAGTGCTAACGGAGGTGGGCGATCCTACGAGCAGTACTTC.